This TCR beta chain appears in the sequencing data of a study of blood T cell repertoires in COVID-19. In the study's own analysis: Reference gene primer amplification in the assay estimated nucleated cell counts. Assay used: immunoSEQ multiplex PCR; TCRdb lists only in-frame clones, some missing. The D gene and trimming were derived from the DNA, and the V and J assignments and clone size from that table. Seen here are some 460,000 clones, 87% observed once, and the top ten hold 0.65% to 0.9%. The CDR3 consists of 15 residues. The V end was cut by 1 base, the J end by 2 bases, with 12 bases between. The germline gives CDR1 SNHLY, CDR2 FYNNEI. Donors in Cohort 3 who had recovered were those with two negative PCRs, healthcare professional clearance, or resolution of their symptoms.

This clonotype was obtained from a woman aged 18-29 years who had recovered from COVID-19. The chain is built from TRBV2 and TRBJ2-7, with TRBD2 as a possible D gene (6 bases). The sample consisted of PBMCs or T cells enriched from blood (not recorded which). CDR3 sequence: CASSEVGGEAYEQYF. The CDR3 DNA reads TGTGCCAGCAGTGAAGTAGGAGGGGAGGCCTACGAGCAGTACTTC.